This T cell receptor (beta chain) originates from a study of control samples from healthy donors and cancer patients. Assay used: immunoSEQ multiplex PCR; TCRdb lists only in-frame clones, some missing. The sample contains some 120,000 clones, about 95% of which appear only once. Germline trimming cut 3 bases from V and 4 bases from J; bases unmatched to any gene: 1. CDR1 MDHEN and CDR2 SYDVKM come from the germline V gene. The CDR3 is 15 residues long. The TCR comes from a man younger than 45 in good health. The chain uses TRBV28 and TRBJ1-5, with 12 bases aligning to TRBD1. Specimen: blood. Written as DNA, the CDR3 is TGTGCCAGCAGTTTGGGACAGGGGGCGAATCAGCCCCAGCATTTT. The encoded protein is CASSLGQGANQPQHF.